The clone carrying this T cell receptor beta chain is deemed medium-sized by its frequency. Its cognate antigen is unknown. All TRB cDNA libraries came from 5' RACE performed with UMI labels. Using the 5' RACE reads, TCRdb records one entry per CDR3 protein without DNA. The data show roughly 5,100 distinct CDR3 sequences, and the top ten clones hold 2.4%. Germline CDR1 is SQVTM and CDR2 is ANQGSEA. The CDR3 has 16 residues. This sample is drawn from a study of CXCR3-negative and CXCR3-positive naive CD8 T cells. Background on the study: Each library gave roughly 1.4 +/- 0.3 million of approximately 130 million TRB reads. Whole-study findings and limits: The study found comparably high diversity in both naive subsets and much lower diversity in memory CD8+ cells. With CXCR3 expression partially decreased after cryopreservation, most assays relied on fresh PBMCs. CXCR3-expressing naive cells carried TRB CDR3s more hydrophobic than those of CXCR3-negative naive cells.

Within the CD8+ T cell compartment, naive cells were CD45RO-CCR7+CD27+CD95-. This chain connects TRBV29-1 to TRBJ2-1; lacking DNA, the TRBD2 call made by TCRdb goes unchecked. The specimen was naive CXCR3+ CD8+ T cells from blood. The subset here: CD45RO-CCR7+CD27+CD95- naive CD8+ T cells expressing CXCR3 (TNR3+). The TCR originated in a human donor in good health. Some clones in this sample may be carry-over from other donors' samples. CDR3 sequence reads: CSVEDLSSGRYNEQFF.